This T cell receptor beta chain stems from a study of Tregs in tolerant kidney transplant recipients. The overall study: Mixed chimerism was transient after nonmyeloablative marrow transplants from related graft donors. Study-wide results and limits: Donor-specific Treg expansion exceeded global Treg expansion in tolerant patients, suggesting antigen drive. Some patients' samples used different primers over time, so nucleotide sequences weren't comparable.

CD4+CD25+CD127- Tregs, CD4+CD25- non-Tregs, CD4 and CD8 cells were sorted. Germline CDR1 SGHRS, CDR2 YFSETQ. CDR3 size: 15 residues. J was trimmed by 1 base and V by 3 bases; bases with no gene match: 1. Comments on this clone: Antigen specificity is unknown.

The table came from immunoSEQ multiplex PCR; TCRdb's copy has only in-frame clones and leaves some out. This table holds approximately 69,000 clones, approximately 88% found once. The sample was CD4+ T cells from blood, taken before the transplant. This clonotype was obtained from a human donor who received a combined kidney and bone marrow transplant. The chain carries TRBV5-1 and TRBJ2-2, with 9 positions matching TRBD1. CDR3 nucleotide sequence: TGCGCCAGCAGCTGGACAGGGGAGAACACCGGGGAGCTGTTTTTT. Its protein product is CASSWTGENTGELFF.